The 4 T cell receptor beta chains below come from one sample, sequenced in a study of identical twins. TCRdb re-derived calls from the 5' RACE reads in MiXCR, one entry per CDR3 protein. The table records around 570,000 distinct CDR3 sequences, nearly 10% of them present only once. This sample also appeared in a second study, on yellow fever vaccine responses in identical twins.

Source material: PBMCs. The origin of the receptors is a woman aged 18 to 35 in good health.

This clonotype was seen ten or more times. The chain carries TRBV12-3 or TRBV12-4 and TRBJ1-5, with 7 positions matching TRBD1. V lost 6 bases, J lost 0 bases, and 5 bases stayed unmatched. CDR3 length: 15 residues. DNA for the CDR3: TGTGCCAGCAGACCGACAGGGAATAGCAATCAGCCCCAGCATTTT. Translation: CASRPTGNSNQPQHF.

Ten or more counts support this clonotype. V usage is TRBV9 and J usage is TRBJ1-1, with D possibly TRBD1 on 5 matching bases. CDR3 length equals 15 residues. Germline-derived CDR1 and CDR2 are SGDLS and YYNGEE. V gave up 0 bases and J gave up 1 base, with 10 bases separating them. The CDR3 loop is CASSVGGGGNTEAFF. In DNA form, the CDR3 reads TGTGCCAGCAGCGTAGGGGGGGGAGGGAACACTGAAGCTTTCTTT.

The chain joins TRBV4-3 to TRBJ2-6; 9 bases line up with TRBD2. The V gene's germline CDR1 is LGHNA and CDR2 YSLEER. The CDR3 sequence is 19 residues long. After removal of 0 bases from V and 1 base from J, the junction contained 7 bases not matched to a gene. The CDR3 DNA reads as TGCGCCAGCAGCCAAGATCCTAGGCGGGAGGGGTCTGGGGCCAACGTCCTGACTTTC. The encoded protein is CASSQDPRREGSGANVLTF.

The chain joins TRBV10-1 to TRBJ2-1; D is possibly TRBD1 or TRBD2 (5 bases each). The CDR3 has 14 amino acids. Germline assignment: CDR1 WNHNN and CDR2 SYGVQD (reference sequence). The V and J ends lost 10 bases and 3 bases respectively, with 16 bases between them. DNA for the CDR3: TGCGCCACCTCCGGGACCAGCGACTACAATGAGCAGTTCTTC. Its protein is CATSGTSDYNEQFF.